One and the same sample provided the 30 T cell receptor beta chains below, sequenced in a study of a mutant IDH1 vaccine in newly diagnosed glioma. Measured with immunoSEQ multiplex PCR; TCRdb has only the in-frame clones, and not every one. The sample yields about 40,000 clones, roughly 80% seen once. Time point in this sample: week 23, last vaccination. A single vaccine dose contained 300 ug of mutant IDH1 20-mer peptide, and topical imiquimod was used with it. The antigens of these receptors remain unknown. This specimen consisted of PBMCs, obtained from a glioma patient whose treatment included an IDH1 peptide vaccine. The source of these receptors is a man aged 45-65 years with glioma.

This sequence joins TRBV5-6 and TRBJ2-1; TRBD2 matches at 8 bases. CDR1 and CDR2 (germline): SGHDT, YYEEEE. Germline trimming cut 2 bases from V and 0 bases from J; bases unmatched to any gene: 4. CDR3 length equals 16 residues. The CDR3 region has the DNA TGTGCCAGCAGCTTCCTAGCGGGCCACTCCTACAATGAGCAGTTCTTC. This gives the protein CASSFLAGHSYNEQFF.

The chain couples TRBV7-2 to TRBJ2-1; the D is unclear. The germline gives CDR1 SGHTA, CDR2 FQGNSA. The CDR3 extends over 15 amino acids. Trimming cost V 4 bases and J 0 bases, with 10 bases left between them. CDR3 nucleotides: TGTGCCAGCAGCTCCGACCGGAGCTCCTACAATGAGCAGTTCTTC. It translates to CASSSDRSSYNEQFF.

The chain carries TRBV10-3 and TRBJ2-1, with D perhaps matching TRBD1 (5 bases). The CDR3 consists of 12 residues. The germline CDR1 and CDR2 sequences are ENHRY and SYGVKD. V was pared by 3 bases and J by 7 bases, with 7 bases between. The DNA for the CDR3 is TGTGCCATCAGTGACAGGGCAAATGAGCAGTTCTTC. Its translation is CAISDRANEQFF.

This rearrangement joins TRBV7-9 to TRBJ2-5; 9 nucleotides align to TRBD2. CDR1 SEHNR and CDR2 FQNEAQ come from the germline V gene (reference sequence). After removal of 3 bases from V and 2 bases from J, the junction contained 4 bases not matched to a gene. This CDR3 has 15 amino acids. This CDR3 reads CASSFVSGGQETQYF. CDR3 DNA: TGTGCCAGCAGCTTTGTTAGCGGGGGACAAGAGACCCAGTACTTC.

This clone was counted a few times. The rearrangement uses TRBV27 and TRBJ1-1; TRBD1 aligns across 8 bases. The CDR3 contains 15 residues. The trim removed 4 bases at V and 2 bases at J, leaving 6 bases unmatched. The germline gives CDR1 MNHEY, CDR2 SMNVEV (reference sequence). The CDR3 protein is CASSSTGVGNTEAFF. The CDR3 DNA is TGTGCCAGCAGTTCGACAGGGGTAGGCAACACTGAAGCTTTCTTT.

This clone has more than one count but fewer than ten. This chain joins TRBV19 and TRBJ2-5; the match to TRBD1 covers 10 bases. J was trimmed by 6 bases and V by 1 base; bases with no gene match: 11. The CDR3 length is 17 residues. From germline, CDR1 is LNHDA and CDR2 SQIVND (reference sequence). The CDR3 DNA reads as TGTGCCAGTAGTATAGGAGGGGGTCTAGACAGGGGGCAGACCCAGTACTTC. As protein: CASSIGGGLDRGQTQYF.

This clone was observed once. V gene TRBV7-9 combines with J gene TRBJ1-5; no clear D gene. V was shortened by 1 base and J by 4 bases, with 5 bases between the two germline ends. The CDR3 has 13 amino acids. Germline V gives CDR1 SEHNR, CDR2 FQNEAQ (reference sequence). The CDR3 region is CASSLERNQPQHF. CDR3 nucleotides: TGTGCCAGCAGCTTAGAACGAAATCAGCCCCAGCATTTT.

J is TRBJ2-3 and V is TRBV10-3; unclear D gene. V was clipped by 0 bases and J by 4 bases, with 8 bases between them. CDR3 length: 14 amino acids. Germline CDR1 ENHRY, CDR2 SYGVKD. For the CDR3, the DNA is TGTGCCATCAGTGAGTCGAGCAGCGCAGATACGCAGTATTTT. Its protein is CAISESSSADTQYF.

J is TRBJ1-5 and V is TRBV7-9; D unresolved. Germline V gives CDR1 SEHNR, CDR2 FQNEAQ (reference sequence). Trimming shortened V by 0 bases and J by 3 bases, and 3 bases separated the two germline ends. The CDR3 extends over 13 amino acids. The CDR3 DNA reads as TGTGCCAGCAGCTTAGCGATCAATCAGCCCCAGCATTTT. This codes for CASSLAINQPQHF. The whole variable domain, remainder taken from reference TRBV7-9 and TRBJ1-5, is DTGVSQNPRHKITKRGQNVTFRCDPISEHNRLYWYRQTLGQGPEFLTYFQNEAQLEKSRLLSDRFSAERPKGSFSTLEIQRTEQGDSAMYLCASSLAINQPQHFGDGTRLSIL.

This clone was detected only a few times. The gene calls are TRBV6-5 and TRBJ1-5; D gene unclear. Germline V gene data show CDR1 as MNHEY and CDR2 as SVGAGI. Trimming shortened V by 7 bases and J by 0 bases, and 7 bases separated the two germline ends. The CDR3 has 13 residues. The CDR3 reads CASKRDSNQPQHF. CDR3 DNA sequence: TGTGCCAGCAAAAGGGATAGCAATCAGCCCCAGCATTTT.

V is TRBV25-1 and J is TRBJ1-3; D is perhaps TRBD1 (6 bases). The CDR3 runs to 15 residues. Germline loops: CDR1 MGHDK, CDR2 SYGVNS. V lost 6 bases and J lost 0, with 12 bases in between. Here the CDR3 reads CASSHDRTSGNTIYF. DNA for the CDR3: TGTGCCAGCAGCCACGACAGGACCTCTGGAAACACCATATATTTT.

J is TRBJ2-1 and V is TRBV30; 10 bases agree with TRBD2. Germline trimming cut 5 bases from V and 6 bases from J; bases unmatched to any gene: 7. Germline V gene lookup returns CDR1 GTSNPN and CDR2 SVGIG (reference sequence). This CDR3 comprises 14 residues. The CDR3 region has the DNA TGTGCCTGGGAAGCGGGGGGGTCGTCCAATGAGCAGTTCTTC. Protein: CAWEAGGSSNEQFF.

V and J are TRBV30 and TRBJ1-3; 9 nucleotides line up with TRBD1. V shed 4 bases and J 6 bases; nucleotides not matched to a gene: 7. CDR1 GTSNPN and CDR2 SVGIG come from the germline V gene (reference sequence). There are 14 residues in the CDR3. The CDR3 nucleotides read TGTGCCTGGAATCGGGACAGGGCATCAAACACCATATATTTT. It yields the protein CAWNRDRASNTIYF.

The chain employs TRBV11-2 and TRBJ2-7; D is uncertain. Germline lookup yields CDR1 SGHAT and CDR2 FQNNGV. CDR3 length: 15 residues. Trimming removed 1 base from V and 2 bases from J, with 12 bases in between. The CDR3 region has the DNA TGTGCCAGCAGCTTAGCCCCAACAGAACCCTACGAGCAGTACTTC. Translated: CASSLAPTEPYEQYF.

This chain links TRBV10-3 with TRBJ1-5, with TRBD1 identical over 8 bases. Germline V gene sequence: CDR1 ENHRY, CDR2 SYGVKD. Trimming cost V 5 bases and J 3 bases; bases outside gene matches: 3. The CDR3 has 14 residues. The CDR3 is CAISRQGYNQPQHF. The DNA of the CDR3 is TGTGCCATCAGTCGACAGGGGTACAATCAGCCCCAGCATTTT.

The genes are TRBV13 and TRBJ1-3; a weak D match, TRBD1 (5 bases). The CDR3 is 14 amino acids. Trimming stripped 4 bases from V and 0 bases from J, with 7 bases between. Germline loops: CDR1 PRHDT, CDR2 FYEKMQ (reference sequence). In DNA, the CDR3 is TGTGCCAGCAGCTGGGACTTCTCTGGAAACACCATATATTTT. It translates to CASSWDFSGNTIYF.

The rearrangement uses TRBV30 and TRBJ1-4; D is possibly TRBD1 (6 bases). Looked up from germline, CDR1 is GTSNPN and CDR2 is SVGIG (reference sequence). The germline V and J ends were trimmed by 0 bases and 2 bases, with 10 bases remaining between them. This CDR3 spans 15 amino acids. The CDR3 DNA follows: TGTGCCTGGAGTGTGGGGACAACCACTAATGAAAAACTGTTTTTT. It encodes CAWSVGTTTNEKLFF.

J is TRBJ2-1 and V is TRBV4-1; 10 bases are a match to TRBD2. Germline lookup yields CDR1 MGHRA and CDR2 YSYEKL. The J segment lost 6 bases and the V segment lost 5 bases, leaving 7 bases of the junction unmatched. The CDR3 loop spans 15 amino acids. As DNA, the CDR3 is TGCGCCAGCAGCGCTCTAGCGGGGGCCACCAATGAGCAGTTCTTC. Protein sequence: CASSALAGATNEQFF.

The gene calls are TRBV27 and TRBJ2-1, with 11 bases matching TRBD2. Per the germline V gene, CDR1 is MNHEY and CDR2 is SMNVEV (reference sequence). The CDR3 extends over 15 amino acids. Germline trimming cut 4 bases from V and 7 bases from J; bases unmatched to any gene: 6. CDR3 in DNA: TGTGCCAGCAGTTCACTAGCGGGGGCTCCTAATGAGCAGTTCTTC. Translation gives CASSSLAGAPNEQFF.

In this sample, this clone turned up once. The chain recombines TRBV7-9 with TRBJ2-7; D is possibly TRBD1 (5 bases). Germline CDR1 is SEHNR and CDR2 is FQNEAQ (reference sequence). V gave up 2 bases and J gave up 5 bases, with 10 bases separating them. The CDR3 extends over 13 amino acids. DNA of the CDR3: TGTGCCAGCAGCTTAAACAGGCCCCACGAGCAGTACTTC. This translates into CASSLNRPHEQYF.

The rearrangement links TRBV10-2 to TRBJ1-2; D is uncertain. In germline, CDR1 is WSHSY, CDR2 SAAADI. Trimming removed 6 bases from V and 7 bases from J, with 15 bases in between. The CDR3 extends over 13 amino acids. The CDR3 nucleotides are TGCGCCAGCAGCCTAGGCGCGGTGGGTGGCTACACCTTC. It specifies CASSLGAVGGYTF.

The CDR3 coding sequence is TGCGCCAGCAGTCACCTGGACAGGGTAGCGTGGGAAGCTTTCTTT. This translates into CASSHLDRVAWEAFF. The chain joins TRBV23-1 to TRBJ1-1; 8 bases fit TRBD1. TRBV23-1 is placed among ORFs of uncertain function. Trimming removed 3 bases from V and 8 bases from J; junction bases left unmatched: 11. The CDR3 sequence is 15 residues long.

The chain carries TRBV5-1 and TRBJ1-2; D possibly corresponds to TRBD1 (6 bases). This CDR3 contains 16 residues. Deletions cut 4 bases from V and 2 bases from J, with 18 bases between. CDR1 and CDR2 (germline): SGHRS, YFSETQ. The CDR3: CASSPQGPPANYGYTF. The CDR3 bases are TGCGCCAGCAGCCCACAGGGACCCCCAGCGAACTATGGCTACACCTTC.

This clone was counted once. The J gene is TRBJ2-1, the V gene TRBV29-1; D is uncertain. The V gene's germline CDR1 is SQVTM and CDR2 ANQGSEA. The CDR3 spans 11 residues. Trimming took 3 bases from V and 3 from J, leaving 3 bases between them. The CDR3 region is CSVEVYNEQFF. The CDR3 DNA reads TGCAGCGTTGAGGTCTACAATGAGCAGTTCTTC.

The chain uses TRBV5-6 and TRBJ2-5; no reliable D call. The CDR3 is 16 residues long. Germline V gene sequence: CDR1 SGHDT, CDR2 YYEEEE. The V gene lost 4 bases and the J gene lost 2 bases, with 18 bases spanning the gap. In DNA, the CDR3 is TGTGCCAGCAGCCACAAAACCGGACGCTTACAAGAGACCCAGTACTTC. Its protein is CASSHKTGRLQETQYF. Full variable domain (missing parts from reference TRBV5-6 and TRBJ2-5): DAGVTQSPTHLIKTRGQQVTLRCSPKSGHDTVSWYQQALGQGPQFIFQYYEEEERQRGNFPDRFSGHQFPNYSSELNVNALLLGDSALYLCASSHKTGRLQETQYFGPGTRLLVL.

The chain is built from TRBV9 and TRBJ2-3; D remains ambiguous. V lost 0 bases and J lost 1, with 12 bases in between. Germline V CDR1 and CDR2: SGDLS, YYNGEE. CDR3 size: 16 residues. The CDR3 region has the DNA TGTGCCAGCAGCGTAGACGTGGGCGCGGGCACAGATACGCAGTATTTT. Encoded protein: CASSVDVGAGTDTQYF.

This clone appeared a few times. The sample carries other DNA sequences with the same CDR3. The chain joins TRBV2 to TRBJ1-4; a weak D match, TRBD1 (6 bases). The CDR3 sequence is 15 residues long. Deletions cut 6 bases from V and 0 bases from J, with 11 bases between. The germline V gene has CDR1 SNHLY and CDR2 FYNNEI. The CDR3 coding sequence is TGTGCCAGCAGAGTCAGGGGCGCAACTAATGAAAAACTGTTTTTT. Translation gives CASRVRGATNEKLFF.

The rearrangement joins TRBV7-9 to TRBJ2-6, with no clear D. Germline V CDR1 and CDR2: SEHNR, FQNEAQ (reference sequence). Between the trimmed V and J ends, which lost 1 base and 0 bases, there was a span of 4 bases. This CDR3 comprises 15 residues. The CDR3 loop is CASSLDRSGANVLTF. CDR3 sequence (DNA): TGTGCCAGCAGCTTAGACCGCTCTGGGGCCAACGTCCTGACTTTC. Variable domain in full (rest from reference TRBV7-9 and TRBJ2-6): DTGVSQNPRHKITKRGQNVTFRCDPISEHNRLYWYRQTLGQGPEFLTYFQNEAQLEKSRLLSDRFSAERPKGSFSTLEIQRTEQGDSAMYLCASSLDRSGANVLTFGAGSRLTVL.

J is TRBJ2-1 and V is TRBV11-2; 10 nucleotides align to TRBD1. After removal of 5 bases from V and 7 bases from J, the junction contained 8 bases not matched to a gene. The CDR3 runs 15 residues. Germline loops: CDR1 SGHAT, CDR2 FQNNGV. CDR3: CASSLTRTGGNEQFF. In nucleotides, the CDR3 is TGTGCCAGCAGCCTAACGAGGACAGGGGGTAATGAGCAGTTCTTC.

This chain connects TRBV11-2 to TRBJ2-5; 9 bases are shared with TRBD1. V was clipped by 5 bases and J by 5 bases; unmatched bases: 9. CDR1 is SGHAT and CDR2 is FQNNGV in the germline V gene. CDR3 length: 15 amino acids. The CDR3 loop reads CASSIYRGPGETQYF. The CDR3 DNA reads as TGTGCCAGCAGCATCTACAGGGGGCCGGGGGAGACCCAGTACTTC.